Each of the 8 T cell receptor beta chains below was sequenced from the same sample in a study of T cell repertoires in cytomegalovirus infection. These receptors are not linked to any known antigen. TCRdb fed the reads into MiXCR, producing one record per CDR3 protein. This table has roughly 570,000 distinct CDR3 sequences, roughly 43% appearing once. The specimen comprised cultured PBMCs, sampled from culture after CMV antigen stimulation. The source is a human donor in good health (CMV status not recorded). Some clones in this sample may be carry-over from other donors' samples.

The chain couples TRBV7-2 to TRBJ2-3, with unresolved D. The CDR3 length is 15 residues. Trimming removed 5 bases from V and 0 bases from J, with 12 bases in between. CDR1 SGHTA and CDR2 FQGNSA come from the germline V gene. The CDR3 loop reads CASSRRTSSTDTQYF. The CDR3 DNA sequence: TGTGCCAGCAGCAGACGGACGAGTAGCACAGATACGCAGTATTTT.

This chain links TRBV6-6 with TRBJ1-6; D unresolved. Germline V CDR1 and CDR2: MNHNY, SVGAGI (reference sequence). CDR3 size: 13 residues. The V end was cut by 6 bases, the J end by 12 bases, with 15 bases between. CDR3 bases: TGTGCCAGCAGGCGACGACTGGGTCAACCCCTCCACTTT. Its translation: CASRRRLGQPLHF.

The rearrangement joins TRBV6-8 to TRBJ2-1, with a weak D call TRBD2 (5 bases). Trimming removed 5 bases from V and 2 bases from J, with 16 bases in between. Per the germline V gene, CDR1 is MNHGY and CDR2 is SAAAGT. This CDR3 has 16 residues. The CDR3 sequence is CASSQSTAEPYNEQFF. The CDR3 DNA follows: TGTGCCAGCAGTCAAAGTACAGCGGAACCCTACAATGAGCAGTTCTTC.

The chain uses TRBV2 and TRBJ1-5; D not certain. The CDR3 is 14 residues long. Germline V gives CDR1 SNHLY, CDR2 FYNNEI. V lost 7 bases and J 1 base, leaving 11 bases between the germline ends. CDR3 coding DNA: TGTGCCAGCACCTACGGGGAGAGCAATCAGCCCCAGCATTTT. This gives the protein CASTYGESNQPQHF.

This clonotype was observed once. The CDR3 protein is CASTIPTGEAAEAFF. The CDR3 nucleotides are TGTGCCAGCACCATCCCGACAGGGGAAGCGGCTGAAGCTTTCTTT. V usage is TRBV6-1 and J usage is TRBJ1-1; TRBD1 aligns across 8 bases. The CDR3 runs to 15 residues. With V trimmed by 7 bases and J by 6 bases, 13 bases remained unmatched. The germline V gene has CDR1 MNHNS and CDR2 SASEGT.

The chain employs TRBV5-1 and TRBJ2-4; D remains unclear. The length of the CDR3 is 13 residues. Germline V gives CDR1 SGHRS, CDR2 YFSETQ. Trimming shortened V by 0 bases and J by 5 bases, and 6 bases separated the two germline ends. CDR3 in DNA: TGCGCCAGCAGCTTGGACGGCGAAAACATTCAGTACTTC. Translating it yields CASSLDGENIQYF.

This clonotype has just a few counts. CDR3 sequence reads: CASSVGGGGPGELFF. CDR3 sequence (DNA): TGTGCCAGCAGCGTCGGGGGCGGGGGGCCCGGGGAGCTGTTTTTT. This chain uses TRBV7-2 with TRBJ2-2, with 8 bases fitting TRBD2. From germline, CDR1 is SGHTA and CDR2 FQGNSA. V shed 5 bases and J 6 bases; nucleotides not matched to a gene: 8. The CDR3 is made up of 15 amino acids.

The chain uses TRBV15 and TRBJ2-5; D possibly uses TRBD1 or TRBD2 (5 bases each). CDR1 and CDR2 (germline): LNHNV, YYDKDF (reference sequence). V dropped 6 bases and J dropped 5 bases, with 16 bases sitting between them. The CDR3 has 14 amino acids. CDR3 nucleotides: TGTGCCACCAGTCACTCCGAAGAGGGGGAGACCCAGTACTTC. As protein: CATSHSEEGETQYF. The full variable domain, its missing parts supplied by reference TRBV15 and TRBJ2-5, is DAMVIQNPRYQVTQFGKPVTLSCSQTLNHNVMYWYQQKSSQAPKLLFHYYDKDFNNEADTPDNFQSRRPNTSFCFLDIRSPGLGDTAMYLCATSHSEEGETQYFGPGTRLLVL.